This T cell receptor (beta chain) was identified during a study of T cell responses to AZD1222 COVID-19 vaccine (dated by TCRdb to the early 2020s). For the study in its entirety: AZD1222 recipients with second doses at about 4 weeks or about 12 weeks were pooled, because spike-specific TCR depth and breadth did not differ between schedules. TCR sequencing was performed for 230 to 250 trial participants, of whom about 210 were given two doses of AZD1222 and around 26 were given two doses of MenACWY control vaccine. Enrollment into the trials was organized by age into subgroups of 18-55, 56-69 and 70-plus years, and those subgroups contained about 150, 27 and 61 TCR-sequenced participants, respectively.

Broader findings and caveats from the paper: Because no day 14 peak-response samples were available, repertoires were characterized only after the peak T cell response. Spike-specific TCR breadth and depth rose significantly after two AZD1222 doses compared with day 0 and with MenACWY recipients. Reportedly, close to half of the unique spike-specific TCRs recognized epitopes lying outside the regions that are mutated in the B.1.351 and B.1.1.7 variants. CD4 TCRs associated with the vaccine covered the entire spike protein, and the dominant responses were in regions 160-218 and 743-854. Most participants were white British and females outnumbered males, and the authors suggested that clonal diversity may have been underestimated. Only a handful of AZD1222 recipients were SARS-CoV-2 seropositive at baseline, limiting conclusions about previously exposed vaccinees. In the small 56-69-year group, the increase in depth fell short of significance, most likely because of low power.

Notes on this clone: The antigen this receptor binds is unknown. Base quality data are lacking; no much larger clone is found one base away.

The CDR3 regions of human TCRbeta chains were analyzed by immunosequencing. Concerning the study's data processing: TCRs in the repertoires were compared against a reference library of SARS-CoV-2-specific TCRs that had been generated with the MIRA antigen-specificity platform. Breadth meant the fraction of unique TCRs that were SARS-CoV-2-associated, whereas depth meant the fraction of total T cells that were SARS-CoV-2-associated. Using the MIRA data, each spike-specific TCR was assigned both to the spike region to which the TCR was reactive and to a CD4 or CD8 class. Log10-transformed breadth and depth values were compared by one-way ANOVA with Sidak's multiple comparisons tests. TCRdb took this table from immuneACCESS and kept in-frame rearrangements with V and J called. Such tables lack part of the clones; where checked against another copy, unresolved V genes explain under half of the gap, and the rest is unexplained. V, J and clone size reflect that table, while D and trimming were determined from the DNA. The sample includes about 140,000 clones, with roughly 89% observed a single time. The top ten clones comprise about 5% of the sample.

The intended sense of this specimen's time point label: baseline before first vaccination. Vaccinee samples were obtained from the UK trials COV001 and COV002, which included a single-blind randomized controlled phase 2/3 trial of AZD1222 (ChAdOx1 nCoV-19) in healthy adults. Trial participant PBMC samples were collected at day 0 and day 28 after the second dose for TCRbeta chain sequencing. Taken from cysteine to phenylalanine, the CDR3 has 16 residues. Only CDR3 DNA remains: 48 bases, in frame from the first base. In the germline V gene (reference sequence), CDR1 corresponds to LNHDA and CDR2 to SQIVND. V has 4 bases trimmed and J has 1 base trimmed; junction bases matching no gene number 8.

The V and J genes are TRBV19 and TRBJ1-1, and 8 junction bases match TRBD1. Here the sequenced sample was peripheral blood, taken on day 0 of AZD1222 vaccination. This clonotype was obtained from an adult in good health. The sequenced DNA is TGTGCCAGTAGTAAACGACAGGGGACCGGGAACACTGAAGCTTTCTTT. Its protein product is CASSKRQGTGNTEAFF.